This T cell receptor beta chain stems from a study of blood T cells in healthy people across ages. On the study more broadly: Template switching recovered approximately one barcoded beta molecule for every two T cells.

Comments on this clonotype: Its antigen is currently unknown.

CDR1 is MGHRA, CDR2 YSYEKL, per germline. V was cut by 2 bases and J by 3 bases, with 11 bases left in between. The CDR3 is 14 residues long. A second about 6 to 12 cycle PCR used barcoded and J-beta primers. Every sample gave at least 2.5 million paired-end reads containing CDR3. TCRdb re-called the 5' RACE reads with MiXCR, one entry per CDR3 protein. Among around 800,000 distinct CDR3 sequences listed, approximately 44% were seen once. Overall study results and limits: Naive T cell percentage showed a strong correlation with TCR beta diversity.

This chain links TRBV4-1 with TRBJ2-7; D not certain. Sequencing was carried out using blood. The receptor's source is a man between 60 and 70 years old in good health. The CDR3 reads CASSQSSLFYEQYF. The CDR3 DNA reads as TGCGCCAGCAGCCAATCATCTCTTTTCTACGAGCAGTACTTC.